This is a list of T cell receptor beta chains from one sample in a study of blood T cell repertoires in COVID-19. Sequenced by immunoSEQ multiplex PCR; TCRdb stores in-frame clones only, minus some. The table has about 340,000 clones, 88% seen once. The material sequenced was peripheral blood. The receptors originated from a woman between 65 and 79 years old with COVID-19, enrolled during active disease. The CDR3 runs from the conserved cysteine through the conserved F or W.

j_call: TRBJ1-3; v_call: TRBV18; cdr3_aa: CASSDSAGNTIYF
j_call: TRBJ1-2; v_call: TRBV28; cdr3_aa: CASFPGQPYGYTF
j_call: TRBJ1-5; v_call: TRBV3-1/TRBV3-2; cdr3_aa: CASSQDPGGHQPQHF
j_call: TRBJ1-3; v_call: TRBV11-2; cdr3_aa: CASSGLIGQASSGNTIYF
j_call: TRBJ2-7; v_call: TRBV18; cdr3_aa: CASSHDSSIYEQYF
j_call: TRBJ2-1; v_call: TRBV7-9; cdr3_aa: CASSFYAVMGQGNNEQFF
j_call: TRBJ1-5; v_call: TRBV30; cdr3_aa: CAWSPHRTGDGQPQHF
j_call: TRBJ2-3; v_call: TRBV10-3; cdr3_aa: CAISPPGLTDTQYF
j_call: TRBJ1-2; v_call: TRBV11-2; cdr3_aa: CASSSSDSFTLYGYTF
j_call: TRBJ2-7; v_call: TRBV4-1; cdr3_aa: CASSHPGEQYF
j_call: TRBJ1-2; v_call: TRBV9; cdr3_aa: CASSVDITNYGYTF
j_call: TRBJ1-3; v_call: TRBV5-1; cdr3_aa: CASSLGLTTSGNTIYF
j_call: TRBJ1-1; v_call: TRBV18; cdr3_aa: CASSPSQAEAFF
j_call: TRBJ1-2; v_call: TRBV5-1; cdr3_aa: CASSLQGDYGYTF
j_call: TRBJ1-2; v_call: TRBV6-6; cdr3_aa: CASSSQAYGYTF
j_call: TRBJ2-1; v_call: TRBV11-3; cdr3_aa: CASSPARIAGGPDEQFF
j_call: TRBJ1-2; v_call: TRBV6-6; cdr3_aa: CASSYSEEEGYTF
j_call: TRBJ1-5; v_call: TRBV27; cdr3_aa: CASSLGGWRQPQHF
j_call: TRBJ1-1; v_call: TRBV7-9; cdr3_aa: CASSLQGIENTEAFF
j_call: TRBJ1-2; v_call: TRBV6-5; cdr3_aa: CASSYSTGGAGYTF
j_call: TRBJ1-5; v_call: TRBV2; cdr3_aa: CASSQDSNQPQHF
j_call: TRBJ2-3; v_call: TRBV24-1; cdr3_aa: CATGTRSSDTQYF
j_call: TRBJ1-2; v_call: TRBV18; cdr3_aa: CASSPTGEISYGYTF
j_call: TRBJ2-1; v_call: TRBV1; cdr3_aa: CTTPRGPVDEQFF
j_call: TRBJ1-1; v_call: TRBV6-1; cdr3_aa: CASRETGDTFF
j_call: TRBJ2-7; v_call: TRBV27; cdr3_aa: CASSPGLAYEQYF
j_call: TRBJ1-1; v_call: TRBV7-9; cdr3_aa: CASSSGQRNTEAFF
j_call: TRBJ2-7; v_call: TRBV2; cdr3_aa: CASRTPPRQGYEQYF
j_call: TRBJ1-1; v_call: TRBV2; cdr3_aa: CASMRSMNTEAFF
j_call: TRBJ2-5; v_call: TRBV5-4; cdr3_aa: CASSAGLAGPQGTQYF
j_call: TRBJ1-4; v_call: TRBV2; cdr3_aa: CASSEQGTWEKLFF
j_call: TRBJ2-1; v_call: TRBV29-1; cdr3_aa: CSVLDGTGAYNEQFF
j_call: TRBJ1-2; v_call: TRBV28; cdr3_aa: CASREGGAYGYTF
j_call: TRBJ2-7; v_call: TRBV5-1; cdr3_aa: CASSLGLGVYEQYF
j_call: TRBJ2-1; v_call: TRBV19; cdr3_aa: CASSTYRGYNEQFF
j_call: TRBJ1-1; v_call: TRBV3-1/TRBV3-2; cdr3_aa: CASSQDRVAEAFF
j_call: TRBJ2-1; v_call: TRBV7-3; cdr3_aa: CASSFPPNEQFF